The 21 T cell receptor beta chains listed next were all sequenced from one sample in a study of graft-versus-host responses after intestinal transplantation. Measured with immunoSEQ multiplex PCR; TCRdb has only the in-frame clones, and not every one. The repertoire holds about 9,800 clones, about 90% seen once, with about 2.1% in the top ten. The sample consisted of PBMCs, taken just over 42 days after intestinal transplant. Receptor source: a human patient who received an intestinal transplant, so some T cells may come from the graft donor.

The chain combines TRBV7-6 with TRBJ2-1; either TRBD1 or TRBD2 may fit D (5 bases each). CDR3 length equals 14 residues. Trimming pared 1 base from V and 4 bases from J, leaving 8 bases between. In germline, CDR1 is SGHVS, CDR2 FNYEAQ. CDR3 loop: CASSLGGPYNEQFF. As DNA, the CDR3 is TGTGCCAGCAGCTTAGGGGGACCGTACAATGAGCAGTTCTTC.

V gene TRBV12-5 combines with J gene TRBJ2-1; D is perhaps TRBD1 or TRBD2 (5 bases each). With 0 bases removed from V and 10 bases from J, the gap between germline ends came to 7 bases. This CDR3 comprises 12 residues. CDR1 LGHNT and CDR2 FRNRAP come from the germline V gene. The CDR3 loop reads CASGLVWGEQFF. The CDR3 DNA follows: TGTGCTAGTGGTTTGGTATGGGGGGAGCAGTTCTTC.

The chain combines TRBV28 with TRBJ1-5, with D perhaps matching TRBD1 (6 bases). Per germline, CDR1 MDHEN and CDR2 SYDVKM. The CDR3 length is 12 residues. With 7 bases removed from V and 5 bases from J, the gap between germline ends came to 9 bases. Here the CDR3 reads CASTQGYQPQHF. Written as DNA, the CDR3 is TGTGCCAGCACCCAGGGGTATCAGCCCCAGCATTTT.

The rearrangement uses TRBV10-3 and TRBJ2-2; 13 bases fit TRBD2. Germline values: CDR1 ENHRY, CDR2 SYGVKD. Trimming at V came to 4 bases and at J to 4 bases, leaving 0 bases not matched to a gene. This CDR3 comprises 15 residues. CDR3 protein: CAISGTSGSTGELFF. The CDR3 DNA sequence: TGTGCCATCAGTGGGACTAGCGGGAGCACCGGGGAGCTGTTTTTT.

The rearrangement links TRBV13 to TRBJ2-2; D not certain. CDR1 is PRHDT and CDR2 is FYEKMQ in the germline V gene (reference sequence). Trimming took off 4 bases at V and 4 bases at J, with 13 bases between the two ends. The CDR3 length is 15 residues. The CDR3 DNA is TGTGCCAGCAGCTCGAAGAGGTTTGCCACCGGGGAGCTGTTTTTT. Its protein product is CASSSKRFATGELFF. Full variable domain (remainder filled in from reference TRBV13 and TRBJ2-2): AAGVIQSPRHLIKEKRETATLKCYPIPRHDTVYWYQQGPGQDPQFLISFYEKMQSDKGSIPDRFSAQQFSDYHSELNMSSLELGDSALYFCASSSKRFATGELFFGEGSRLTVL.

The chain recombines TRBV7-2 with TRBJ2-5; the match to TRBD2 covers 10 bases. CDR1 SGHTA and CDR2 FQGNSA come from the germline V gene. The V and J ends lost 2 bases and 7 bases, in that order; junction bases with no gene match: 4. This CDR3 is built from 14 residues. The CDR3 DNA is TGTGCCAGCAGCTTACTAGCGGGAGACGCGACCCAGTACTTC. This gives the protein CASSLLAGDATQYF.

This chain's CDR3 is CAIMGGTAQGEAFF. The CDR3 DNA reads TGTGCCATCATGGGGGGGACCGCCCAGGGGGAAGCTTTCTTT. V is TRBV10-3 and J is TRBJ1-1, with D possibly matching TRBD1 (6 bases). The germline V gene encodes CDR1 ENHRY and CDR2 SYGVKD. The CDR3 contains 14 residues. Trimming removed 7 bases from V and 8 bases from J, with 20 bases in between.

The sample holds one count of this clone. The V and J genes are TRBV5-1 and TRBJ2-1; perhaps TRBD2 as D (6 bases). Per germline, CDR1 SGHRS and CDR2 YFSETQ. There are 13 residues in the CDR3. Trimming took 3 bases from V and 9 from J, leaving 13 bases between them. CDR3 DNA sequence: TGCGCCAGCAGCTGGGACTCTAGCGTTGAGCAGTTCTTC. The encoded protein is CASSWDSSVEQFF.

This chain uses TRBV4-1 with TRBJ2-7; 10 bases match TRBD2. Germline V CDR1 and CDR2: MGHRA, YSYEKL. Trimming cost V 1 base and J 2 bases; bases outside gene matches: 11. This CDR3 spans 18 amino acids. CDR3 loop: CASSQGSLGLAQTYEQYF. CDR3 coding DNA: TGCGCCAGCAGCCAAGGGAGTTTGGGACTAGCGCAGACCTACGAGCAGTACTTC.

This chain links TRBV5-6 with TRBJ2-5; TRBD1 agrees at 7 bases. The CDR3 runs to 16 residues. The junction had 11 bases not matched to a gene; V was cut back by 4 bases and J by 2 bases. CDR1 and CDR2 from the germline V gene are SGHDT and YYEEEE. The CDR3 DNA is TGTGCCAGCAGCCTGTCCGGGACAGCTGCACAAGAGACCCAGTACTTC. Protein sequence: CASSLSGTAAQETQYF. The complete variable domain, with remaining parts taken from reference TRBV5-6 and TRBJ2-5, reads DAGVTQSPTHLIKTRGQQVTLRCSPKSGHDTVSWYQQALGQGPQFIFQYYEEEERQRGNFPDRFSGHQFPNYSSELNVNALLLGDSALYLCASSLSGTAAQETQYFGPGTRLLVL.

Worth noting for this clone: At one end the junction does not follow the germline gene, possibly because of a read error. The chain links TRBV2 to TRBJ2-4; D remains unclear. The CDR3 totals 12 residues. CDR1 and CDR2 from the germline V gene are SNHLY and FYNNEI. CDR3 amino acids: CASSSEPNVSSF. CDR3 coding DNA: TGTGCCAGCAGTTCCGAACCCAACGTGTCGTCCTTC.

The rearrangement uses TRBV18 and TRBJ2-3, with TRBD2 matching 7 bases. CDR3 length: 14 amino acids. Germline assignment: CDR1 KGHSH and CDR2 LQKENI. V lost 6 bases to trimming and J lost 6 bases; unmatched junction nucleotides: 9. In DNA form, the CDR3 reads TGTGCCAGCTCTCGTGTAATGGGGGGGGATACGCAGTATTTT. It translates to CASSRVMGGDTQYF.

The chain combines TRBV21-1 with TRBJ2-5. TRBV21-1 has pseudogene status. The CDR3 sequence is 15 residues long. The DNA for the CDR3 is TGTGCCAGCAGCAAAGTCGGGGCTGATAAAGAGACCCAGTACTTC. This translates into CASSKVGADKETQYF.

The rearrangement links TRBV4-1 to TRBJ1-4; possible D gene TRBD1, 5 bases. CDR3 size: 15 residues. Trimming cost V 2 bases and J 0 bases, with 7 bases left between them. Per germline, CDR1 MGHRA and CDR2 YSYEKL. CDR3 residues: CASSQWGATNEKLFF. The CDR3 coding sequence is TGCGCCAGCAGCCAATGGGGGGCAACTAATGAAAAACTGTTTTTT.

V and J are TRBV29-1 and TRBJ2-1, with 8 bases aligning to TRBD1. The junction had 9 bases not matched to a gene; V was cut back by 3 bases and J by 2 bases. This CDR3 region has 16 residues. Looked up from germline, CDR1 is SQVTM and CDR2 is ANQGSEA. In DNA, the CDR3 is TGCAGCGTTGAGGACAGGGCCGGTTTCGCCTACAATGAGCAGTTCTTC. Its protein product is CSVEDRAGFAYNEQFF.

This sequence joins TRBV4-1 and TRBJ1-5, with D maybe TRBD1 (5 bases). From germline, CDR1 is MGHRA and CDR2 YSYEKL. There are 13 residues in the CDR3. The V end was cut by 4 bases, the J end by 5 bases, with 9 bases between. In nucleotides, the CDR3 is TGCGCCAGCAGCCCCAGAGGGGATCAGCCCCAGCATTTT. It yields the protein CASSPRGDQPQHF.

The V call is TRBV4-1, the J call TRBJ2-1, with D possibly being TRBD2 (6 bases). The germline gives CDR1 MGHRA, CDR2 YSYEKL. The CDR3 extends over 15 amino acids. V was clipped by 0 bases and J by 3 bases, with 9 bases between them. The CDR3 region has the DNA TGCGCCAGCAGCCAAGAACTAGCCGGCTACAATGAGCAGTTCTTC. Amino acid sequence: CASSQELAGYNEQFF.

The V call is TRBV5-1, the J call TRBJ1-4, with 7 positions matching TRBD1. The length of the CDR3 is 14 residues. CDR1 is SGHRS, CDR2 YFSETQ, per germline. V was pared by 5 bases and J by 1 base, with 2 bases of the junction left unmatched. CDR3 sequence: CASSYRGTNEKLFF. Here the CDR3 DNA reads TGCGCCAGCAGTTACAGGGGAACTAATGAAAAACTGTTTTTT.

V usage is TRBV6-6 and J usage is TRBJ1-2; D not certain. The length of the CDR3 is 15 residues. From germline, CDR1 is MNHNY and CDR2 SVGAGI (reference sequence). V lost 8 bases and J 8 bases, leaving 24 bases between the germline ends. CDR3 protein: CASARRWGGPDGYTF. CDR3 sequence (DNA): TGTGCCAGCGCCCGGCGTTGGGGTGGGCCTGACGGCTACACCTTC.

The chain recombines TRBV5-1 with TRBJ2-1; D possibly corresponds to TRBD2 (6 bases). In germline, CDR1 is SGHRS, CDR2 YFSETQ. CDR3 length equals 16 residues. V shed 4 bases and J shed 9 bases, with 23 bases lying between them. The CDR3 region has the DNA TGCGCCAGCAGCAGTGGAGCGGGCCAAGAGGGGAGTGAGCAGTTCTTC. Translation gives CASSSGAGQEGSEQFF.

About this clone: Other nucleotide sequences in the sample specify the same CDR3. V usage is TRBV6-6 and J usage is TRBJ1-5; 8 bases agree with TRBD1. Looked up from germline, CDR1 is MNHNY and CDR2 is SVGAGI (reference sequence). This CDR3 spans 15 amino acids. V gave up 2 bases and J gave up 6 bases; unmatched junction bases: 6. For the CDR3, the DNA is TGTGCCAGCAGTTACAGGGTAGACAGGGGTCAGCCCCAGCATTTT. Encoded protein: CASSYRVDRGQPQHF.